These 11 T cell receptor beta chains were all obtained from the same sample, sequenced in a study of blood T cell repertoires in COVID-19. Method: immunoSEQ multiplex PCR; TCRdb's copy keeps in-frame clones and lacks some. The sample consists of 250,000 to 300,000 clones, approximately 90% of them appearing once. The material sequenced was peripheral blood. Receptor source: a woman aged 25 to 39 with COVID-19, enrolled during active disease.

This chain uses TRBV27 with TRBJ1-5; 8 nucleotides agree with TRBD1. V trimming: 6 bases; J trimming: 0 bases; junction bases outside the gene matches: 10. The length of the CDR3 is 17 residues. The V gene's germline CDR1 is MNHEY and CDR2 SMNVEV (reference sequence). This chain's CDR3 is CASRRTGTVYSNQPQHF. CDR3 nucleotide sequence: TGTGCCAGCAGGCGGACAGGGACCGTTTATAGCAATCAGCCCCAGCATTTT.

V gene TRBV19 combines with J gene TRBJ1-6; 10 nucleotides match TRBD1. Germline assignment: CDR1 LNHDA and CDR2 SQIVND (reference sequence). The CDR3 is 15 amino acids. V shed 5 bases and J 5 bases; nucleotides not matched to a gene: 3. This CDR3 reads CASSEGTGDNSPLHF. The DNA for the CDR3 is TGTGCCAGTAGTGAGGGGACAGGGGATAATTCACCCCTCCACTTT.

The genes are TRBV4-2 and TRBJ1-2, with 7 bases aligning to TRBD1. Germline-derived CDR1 and CDR2 are LGHNA and YNFKEQ. There are 17 residues in the CDR3. V lost 3 bases to trimming and J lost 0 bases; unmatched junction nucleotides: 10. The CDR3 bases are TGTGCCAGCAGCCAGGGTGGGACAGCCCTTTCTAACTATGGCTACACCTTC. It translates to CASSQGGTALSNYGYTF.

This chain connects TRBV5-1 to TRBJ1-6; D is uncertain. V was clipped by 4 bases and J by 8 bases, with 16 bases between them. CDR1 and CDR2 (germline): SGHRS, YFSETQ. The length of the CDR3 is 15 residues. For the CDR3, the DNA is TGCGCCAGCAGCGTTGTGGGGAGGTGGGATTCACCCCTCCACTTT. Its protein is CASSVVGRWDSPLHF. Full variable domain (outside the CDR3, taken from reference TRBV5-1 and TRBJ1-6): KAGVTQTPRYLIKTRGQQVTLSCSPISGHRSVSWYQQTPGQGLQFLFEYFSETQRNKGNFPGRFSGRQFSNSRSEMNVSTLELGDSALYLCASSVVGRWDSPLHFGNGTRLTVT.

V gene TRBV7-8 combines with J gene TRBJ2-1, with 15 bases that match TRBD2. Trimming at V came to 5 bases and at J to 8 bases, leaving 7 bases not matched to a gene. Germline loops: CDR1 SGHVS, CDR2 FQNEAQ. The CDR3 has 16 amino acids. The CDR3 sequence is CASSNGGTSGRYEQFF. The CDR3 bases are TGTGCCAGCAGCAACGGAGGGACTAGCGGGAGGTATGAGCAGTTCTTC.

Here the CDR3 DNA reads TGTGCCAGCTCACCGGGACGGACTACCTCTGGGGCCAACGTCCTGACTTTC. Translating gives CASSPGRTTSGANVLTF. The V call is TRBV18, the J call TRBJ2-6; possibly TRBD2 for D (6 bases). Trimming removed 3 bases from V and 0 bases from J, with 12 bases in between. This CDR3 comprises 17 residues. Per the germline V gene, CDR1 is KGHSH and CDR2 is LQKENI.

The rearrangement joins TRBV27 to TRBJ2-7; 9 positions match TRBD1. The CDR3 has 16 amino acids. With 3 bases clipped from V and 3 bases from J, the junction kept 9 bases outside the gene matches. Germline loops: CDR1 MNHEY, CDR2 SMNVEV (reference sequence). The CDR3 protein is CASSLAFGTGRYEQYF. The CDR3 nucleotides read TGTGCCAGCAGTTTGGCCTTTGGGACAGGGCGCTACGAGCAGTACTTC.

Comment on this clone: Mismatch with germline at one junction end may stem from a read error. CDR3 loop: CASSLEAGAVF. The CDR3 coding sequence is TGTGCCAGCAGCTTAGAAGCGGGAGCTGTCTTC. This chain joins TRBV7-9 and TRBJ2-1; 8 bases line up with TRBD2. CDR1 and CDR2 from the germline V gene are SEHNR and FQNEAQ (reference sequence). The length of the CDR3 is 11 residues. The variable domain in full, with the rest retrieved from reference TRBV7-9 and TRBJ2-1, is DTGVSQNPRHKITKRGQNVTFRCDPISEHNRLYWYRQTLGQGPEFLTYFQNEAQLEKSRLLSDRFSAERPKGSFSTLEIQRTEQGDSAMYLCASSLEAGAVFGPGTRLTVL.

V usage is TRBV9 and J usage is TRBJ2-3; 11 bases align to TRBD2. CDR3 size: 15 residues. Germline CDR1 and CDR2: SGDLS and YYNGEE. V was pared by 4 bases and J by 5 bases, with 6 bases of the junction left unmatched. CDR3 bases: TGTGCCAGCAGCACTAGCGGGAGAGTGATAGATACGCAGTATTTT. Residues: CASSTSGRVIDTQYF.

This chain links TRBV6-6 with TRBJ2-1; D perhaps matches TRBD2 (5 bases). Germline V gene lookup returns CDR1 MNHNY and CDR2 SVGAGI (reference sequence). V lost 8 bases and J lost 0, with 17 bases in between. The CDR3 is made up of 16 amino acids. This chain's CDR3 is CASSPPGFDSYNEQFF. CDR3 coding DNA: TGTGCCAGCTCCCCACCGGGATTCGACTCCTACAATGAGCAGTTCTTC.

On this clone: The CDR3 ends on some other residue instead of the conserved phenylalanine or tryptophan, so this is likely a read error. No DNA is shown, since the ends of the CDR3 on it are uncertain; the CDR3 is the one TCRdb lists. This chain links TRBV28 with TRBJ1-2; the table calls TRBD1, which could not be checked here. The CDR3 comprises 13 residues, both ends counted. CDR1 and CDR2 (germline): MDHEN, SYDVKM. The CDR3: CASSSPQTGIQVI.